The present entry profiles one T cell receptor (beta chain) with its context. Its matching antigen is unknown. It was with unique molecular identifiers that the TCRbeta library was prepared. MiXCR, applied by TCRdb to the PCR reads, yields one record per CDR3 protein. The sample carries 190,000 or so distinct CDR3 sequences, about 6% recorded once. The record originates from a study of T-cell reconstitution after alpha-beta-depleted transplantation in children. The study, taken as a whole, reports: At around two months after transplant, the alpha-beta T cells were reportedly derived from several hundred expanded clones that came from non-depleted graft cells.

The CDR3 totals 19 residues. V lost 8 bases and J lost 5; bases outside the gene matches: 26. Germline V CDR1 and CDR2: SQVTM, ANQGSEA. Specimen: PBMCs, collected before TCRalphabeta/CD19-depleted stem cell transplant. This clonotype originated in a girl under three years old with combined immunodeficiency, due to receive a stem cell transplant. V usage is TRBV29-1 and J usage is TRBJ2-5; TRBD2 matches at 10 bases. CDR3 residues: CSSHNWGLAGAPEGETQYF. CDR3 coding DNA: TGCAGCTCCCACAACTGGGGCCTAGCGGGGGCCCCGGAAGGGGAGACCCAGTACTTC.